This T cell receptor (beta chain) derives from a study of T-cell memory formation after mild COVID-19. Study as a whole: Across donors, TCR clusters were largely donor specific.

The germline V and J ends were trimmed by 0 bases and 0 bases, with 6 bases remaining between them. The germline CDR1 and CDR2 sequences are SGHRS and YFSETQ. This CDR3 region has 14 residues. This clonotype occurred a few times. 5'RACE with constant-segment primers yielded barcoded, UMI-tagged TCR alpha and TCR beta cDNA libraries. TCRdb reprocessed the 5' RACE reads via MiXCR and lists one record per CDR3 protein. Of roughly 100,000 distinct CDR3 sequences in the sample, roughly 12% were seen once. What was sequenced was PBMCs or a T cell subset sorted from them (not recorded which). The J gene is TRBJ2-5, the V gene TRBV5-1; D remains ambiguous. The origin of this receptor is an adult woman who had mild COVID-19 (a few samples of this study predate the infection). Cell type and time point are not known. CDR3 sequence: CASSLEGYQETQYF. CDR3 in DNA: TGCGCCAGCAGCTTGGAAGGGTACCAAGAGACCCAGTACTTC.